Following are 31 T cell receptor beta chains from one sample sequenced in a study of blood T cell repertoires in COVID-19 (dated by TCRdb to between 2020 and 2021). Library preparation was by the immunoSEQ multiplex PCR assay. Entries here come from immuneACCESS through TCRdb and include only in-frame sequences with V and J called. Some clones fail to appear in such tables; in the studies checked, an unresolved V gene covers under half of the shortfall, and the cause of the remainder is unknown. Recorded for this sample are roughly 230,000 clones; 65% to 85% of them occurred a single time. The ten largest clonotypes hold around 4% of the sample. The sample taken for sequencing was peripheral blood. The receptors were gathered from a man aged 50 to 59 with active or convalescent COVID-19.

The chain couples TRBV18 to TRBJ1-3; 8 positions match TRBD1. Losses at the gene ends were 6 bases for V and 3 bases for J; bases not matched to a gene: 4. This CDR3 has 14 amino acids. Germline loops: CDR1 KGHSH, CDR2 LQKENI. CDR3 coding DNA: TGTGCCAGCTCCCCGGACAGGGTTGGAAACACCATATATTTT. Translating it yields CASSPDRVGNTIYF.

The rearrangement joins TRBV30 to TRBJ1-2; D remains ambiguous. V was shortened by 2 bases and J by 3 bases, with 13 bases between the two germline ends. From germline, CDR1 is GTSNPN and CDR2 SVGIG (reference sequence). This CDR3 has 14 residues. In nucleotides, the CDR3 is TGTGCCTGGAGTACTCTACAGAGCTACTATGGCTACACCTTC. Its protein product is CAWSTLQSYYGYTF.

CDR3 in amino acids: CSVTGATNYGYTF. The DNA for the CDR3 is TGCAGCGTTACAGGAGCTACGAACTATGGCTACACCTTC. This sequence joins TRBV29-1 and TRBJ1-2; possibly TRBD1 for D (5 bases). CDR1 and CDR2 from the germline V gene are SQVTM and ANQGSEA. This CDR3 has 13 residues. Trimming took off 5 bases at V and 2 bases at J, with 12 bases between the two ends. Full variable domain (missing parts from reference TRBV29-1 and TRBJ1-2): SAVISQKPSRDICQRGTSLTIQCQVDSQVTMMFWYRQQPGQSLTLIATANQGSEATYESGFVIDKFPISRPNLTFSTLTVSNMSPEDSSIYLCSVTGATNYGYTFGSGTRLTVV.

This clone is a singleton in its sample. A single base separates this from a much larger clone, so it may be a read error. The same CDR3 also results from other DNA sequences found in this sample. The V gene is TRBV3-1 (or the pseudogene TRBV3-2), the J gene TRBJ2-1; TRBD2 agrees at 7 bases. J lost 7 bases, V lost 1 base, and 16 bases had no gene match. Germline V gene lookup returns CDR1 LGHDT and CDR2 YNNKEL (reference sequence). This CDR3 is built from 18 residues. The CDR3: CASSQVLSSGAAANEQFF. CDR3 DNA: TGTGCCAGCAGCCAAGTTCTTAGCAGCGGGGCTGCCGCAAATGAGCAGTTCTTC.

The chain joins TRBV15 to TRBJ2-7; TRBD1 matches at 9 bases. The germline V gene has CDR1 LNHNV and CDR2 YYDKDF (reference sequence). CDR3 length: 15 residues. J was trimmed by 4 bases and V by 1 base; bases with no gene match: 5. CDR3 DNA sequence: TGTGCCACCAGCAGAGCGACAGGGGGGTCGTACGAGCAGTACTTC. The encoded protein is CATSRATGGSYEQYF.

The chain has TRBV4-3 and TRBJ2-2; D gene ambiguous. The CDR3 consists of 15 residues. Germline CDR1 and CDR2: LGHNA and YSLEER. Trimming removed 4 bases at V and 4 bases at J, with 13 bases between. The CDR3 sequence: CASSPDRGRTGELFF. The CDR3 DNA sequence: TGCGCCAGCAGCCCCGACCGAGGCCGCACCGGGGAGCTGTTTTTT.

Comments on this clone: Other nucleotide sequences in the sample specify the same CDR3. V usage is TRBV29-1 and J usage is TRBJ1-2, with 7 bases fitting TRBD1. CDR1 is SQVTM, CDR2 ANQGSEA, per germline. V lost 7 bases to trimming and J lost 6 bases; unmatched junction nucleotides: 5. The CDR3 spans 11 residues. CDR3 coding DNA: TGCAGCGCCCTCACAGGGGATGGCTACACCTTC. This encodes CSALTGDGYTF.

CDR3 loop: CASSLTQGANEQFF. The CDR3 DNA sequence: TGCGCCAGCAGCTTAACACAGGGTGCCAATGAGCAGTTCTTC. This chain joins TRBV5-1 and TRBJ2-1, with D tentatively TRBD1 (6 bases). The CDR3 covers 14 residues. V was trimmed by 2 bases and J by 6 bases, leaving 12 bases between them. Looked up from germline, CDR1 is SGHRS and CDR2 is YFSETQ.

The chain links TRBV19 to TRBJ2-7; TRBD1 is a possible D gene (5 bases). Trimming left V 2 bases short and J 5 bases short, with 7 bases between. The CDR3 sequence is 12 residues long. Germline CDR1 LNHDA, CDR2 SQIVND (reference sequence). The CDR3 region is CASSIPGHEQYF. The CDR3, as DNA: TGTGCCAGTAGTATACCAGGGCACGAGCAGTACTTC.

J is TRBJ2-1 and V is TRBV7-2; perhaps TRBD1 as D (6 bases). Trimming stripped 6 bases from V and 6 bases from J, with 9 bases between. This CDR3 spans 12 amino acids. The germline gives CDR1 SGHTA, CDR2 FQGNSA. CDR3 bases: TGTGCCAGCAGTATCAGGGGCAATGAGCAGTTCTTC. Encoded protein: CASSIRGNEQFF.

This clone has a single count. The chain has TRBV11-1 and TRBJ1-1; 7 bases agree with TRBD1. In germline, CDR1 is SGHAT, CDR2 FQDESV (reference sequence). The ends lost 6 bases at V and 1 base at J; junction bases unmatched: 5. This CDR3 spans 14 amino acids. Here the CDR3 reads CASSRQGSNTEAFF. Here the CDR3 DNA reads TGTGCCAGCAGTCGACAGGGTTCGAACACTGAAGCTTTCTTT.

The gene calls are TRBV3-1 (or the pseudogene TRBV3-2) and TRBJ2-5, with D hard to call. Per the germline V gene, CDR1 is LGHDT and CDR2 is YNNKEL (reference sequence). Trimming removed 2 bases from V and 4 bases from J, with 5 bases in between. The CDR3 covers 12 residues. This CDR3 is CASSQRRETQYF. The CDR3 coding sequence is TGTGCCAGCAGCCAAAGGAGAGAGACCCAGTACTTC.

The chain uses TRBV28 and TRBJ2-1, with TRBD1 identical over 7 bases. This CDR3 has 14 amino acids. Germline lookup yields CDR1 MDHEN and CDR2 SYDVKM. CDR3 residues: CAVKGARSYNEQFF. The CDR3, as DNA: TGTGCGGTAAAGGGGGCGCGGTCCTACAATGAGCAGTTCTTC.

The chain recombines TRBV29-1 with TRBJ2-2; 7 nucleotides line up with TRBD1. The V segment lost 6 bases and the J segment 5 bases; nucleotides outside the gene matches: 9. This CDR3 has 14 amino acids. In germline, CDR1 is SQVTM, CDR2 ANQGSEA. The CDR3 bases are TGCAGCGTGGGGAGACAGGGTCGTACCGGGGAGCTGTTTTTT. Translating gives CSVGRQGRTGELFF.

This clone was found a few times. This chain links TRBV19 with TRBJ1-1, with 8 bases aligning to TRBD1. CDR3 length: 16 amino acids. Germline CDR1 reads LNHDA; CDR2 reads SQIVND (reference sequence). J gave up 4 bases and V 10 bases, and 17 bases lay outside the gene matches. In nucleotides, the CDR3 is TGTGCCACCTTCGTTGGGACAGGCCCTTTGGGCACTGAAGCTTTCTTT. Translation gives CATFVGTGPLGTEAFF.

This clone appeared a few times. The chain combines TRBV7-3 with TRBJ2-4; 11 bases agree with TRBD2. The germline CDR1 and CDR2 sequences are SGHTA and FQGTGA. The CDR3 extends over 20 amino acids. Unmatched junction bases numbered 16, after V lost 5 bases and J lost 1 base. The CDR3 spells CASSPIAGGPGNTAKNIQYF. CDR3 coding DNA: TGTGCCAGCAGCCCCATAGCGGGGGGGCCAGGAAACACGGCCAAAAACATTCAGTACTTC. Full variable domain (missing parts from reference TRBV7-3 and TRBJ2-4): GAGVSQTPSNKVTEKGKYVELRCDPISGHTALYWYRQSLGQGPEFLIYFQGTGAADDSGLPNDRFFAVRPEGSVSTLKIQRTERGDSAVYLCASSPIAGGPGNTAKNIQYFGAGTRLSVL.

This clone was seen only a few times. The chain links TRBV5-3 to TRBJ2-7, with D perhaps TRBD2 (6 bases). TRBV5-3 counts as an open reading frame of uncertain function. Trimming took 2 bases from V and 2 from J, leaving 11 bases between them. The CDR3 totals 14 residues. The CDR3 DNA follows: TGTGCCAGAAGCTTCACGGGCGGGGCCTACGAGCAGTACTTC. Its translation: CARSFTGGAYEQYF.

The chain couples TRBV7-2 to TRBJ2-7; no firm D call. The germline V gene encodes CDR1 SGHTA and CDR2 FQGNSA. This CDR3 comprises 12 residues. Trimming stripped 3 bases from V and 4 bases from J, with 7 bases between. The CDR3 nucleotides are TGTGCCAGCAGCTTGTTAGCTTACGAGCAGTACTTC. Protein: CASSLLAYEQYF.

This chain joins TRBV2 and TRBJ2-3, with D perhaps matching TRBD2 (6 bases). The CDR3 runs to 13 residues. Germline CDR1 and CDR2: SNHLY and FYNNEI. V dropped 5 bases and J dropped 6 bases, with 12 bases sitting between them. CDR3: CASSIRLDDTQYF. Written as DNA, the CDR3 is TGTGCCAGCAGTATCCGACTAGATGATACGCAGTATTTT.

The V and J genes are TRBV7-2 and TRBJ2-4; 13 bases are shared with TRBD2. Germline CDR1 SGHTA, CDR2 FQGNSA. The CDR3 totals 17 residues. Trimming at V came to 4 bases and at J to 0 bases, leaving 3 bases not matched to a gene. CDR3 DNA sequence: TGTGCCAGCAGCTCCCGGACTAGCGGGGGAGCCAAAAACATTCAGTACTTC. It codes for CASSSRTSGGAKNIQYF.

The CDR3 nucleotides read TGTGCCAGCAGCGCGGCGGGACAGAGTAATGAAAAACTGTTTTTT. This translates into CASSAAGQSNEKLFF. The chain couples TRBV5-8 to TRBJ1-4, with 7 nucleotides matching TRBD1. The ends lost 4 bases at V and 4 bases at J; junction bases unmatched: 7. Germline V gene data show CDR1 as SGHTS and CDR2 as YDEGEE. The CDR3 totals 15 residues. Supplemented by reference TRBV5-8 and TRBJ1-4, the full variable domain reads EAGVTQSPTHLIKTRGQQATLRCSPISGHTSVYWYQQALGLGLQFLLWYDEGEERNRGNFPPRFSGRQFPNYSSELNVNALELEDSALYLCASSAAGQSNEKLFFGSGTQLSVL.

The chain joins TRBV5-1 to TRBJ2-7; 9 bases agree with TRBD1. This CDR3 comprises 14 residues. The V and J ends lost 4 bases and 3 bases, in that order; junction bases with no gene match: 5. The V gene's germline CDR1 is SGHRS and CDR2 YFSETQ. The CDR3 DNA follows: TGCGCCAGCAGCCGCAACAGGGGGCACTACGAGCAGTACTTC. Amino acid sequence: CASSRNRGHYEQYF.

This chain joins TRBV24-1 and TRBJ2-3, with 12 nucleotides matching TRBD1. Trimming removed 10 bases from V and 3 bases from J; junction bases left unmatched: 7. The CDR3 has 15 amino acids. Germline V CDR1 and CDR2: KGHDR, SFDVKD. CDR3 bases: TGTGCCACTCGCGCGGGACAGGGGGCAACAGATACGCAGTATTTT. Translating it yields CATRAGQGATDTQYF.

The chain recombines TRBV2 with TRBJ1-5; D uncertain. Trimming removed 7 bases at V and 0 bases at J, with 16 bases between. CDR1 SNHLY and CDR2 FYNNEI come from the germline V gene. The CDR3 runs to 16 residues. The CDR3 region is CASNPGMGGSNQPQHF. The CDR3 DNA is TGTGCCAGCAATCCGGGGATGGGTGGTAGCAATCAGCCCCAGCATTTT.

The rearrangement links TRBV15 to TRBJ2-1, with 7 positions matching TRBD1. CDR1 and CDR2 from the germline V gene are LNHNV and YYDKDF (reference sequence). J lost 6 bases, V lost 6 bases, and 5 bases had no gene match. CDR3 length: 13 residues. Written as DNA, the CDR3 is TGTGCCACCAGGCGACAGGGCGTCAATGAGCAGTTCTTC. Translating gives CATRRQGVNEQFF.

The chain recombines TRBV5-1 with TRBJ2-7; a possible D gene is TRBD1 (6 bases). The CDR3 has 12 amino acids. Trimming left V 3 bases short and J 6 bases short, with 10 bases between. The germline CDR1 and CDR2 sequences are SGHRS and YFSETQ. The CDR3 is CASSSQGIEQYF. CDR3 in DNA: TGCGCCAGCAGCTCACAGGGAATCGAGCAGTACTTC.

The CDR3 protein is CASSQDISTDTQYF. The DNA for the CDR3 is TGCGCCAGCAGCCAAGACATTAGCACAGATACGCAGTATTTT. The J gene is TRBJ2-3, the V gene TRBV4-1, with D hard to call. The germline V and J ends were trimmed by 0 bases and 0 bases, with 4 bases remaining between them. CDR3 length: 14 residues. Germline CDR1 and CDR2: MGHRA and YSYEKL.

In nucleotides, the CDR3 is TGTGCCAGCCGGGACAGGGGGCTCGGGGGCTACACCTTC. Its protein product is CASRDRGLGGYTF. The chain uses TRBV19 and TRBJ1-2; 12 nucleotides line up with TRBD1. Trimming removed 9 bases from V and 8 bases from J; junction bases left unmatched: 7. Germline CDR1 is LNHDA and CDR2 is SQIVND (reference sequence). The CDR3 covers 13 residues. The complete variable domain, with remaining parts taken from reference TRBV19 and TRBJ1-2, reads DGGITQSPKYLFRKEGQNVTLSCEQNLNHDAMYWYRQDPGQGLRLIYYSQIVNDFQKGDIAEGYSVSREKKESFPLTVTSAQKNPTAFYLCASRDRGLGGYTFGSGTRLTVV.

The V gene is TRBV15, the J gene TRBJ2-2; 10 nucleotides line up with TRBD1. This CDR3 is 16 amino acids long. The J segment lost 5 bases and the V segment lost 3 bases, leaving 6 bases of the junction unmatched. CDR1 is LNHNV and CDR2 is YYDKDF in the germline V gene (reference sequence). This CDR3 reads CATSSRTGGWTGELFF. As DNA, the CDR3 is TGTGCCACCAGCAGTAGGACAGGGGGGTGGACCGGGGAGCTGTTTTTT.

The chain is built from TRBV6-5 and TRBJ2-3, with 9 bases aligning to TRBD1. The CDR3 has 12 residues. Trimming took 6 bases from V and 10 from J; bases not matched to a gene: 5. Per germline, CDR1 MNHEY and CDR2 SVGAGI. The CDR3 protein is CASSPTGGSQYF. The CDR3 DNA reads TGTGCCAGCAGCCCAACAGGGGGCTCGCAGTATTTT.

The chain links TRBV6-5 to TRBJ2-3; D call uncertain. The ends were cut back, 5 bases at V and 5 bases at J, with 8 bases in the middle. The CDR3 totals 12 residues. Germline CDR1 MNHEY, CDR2 SVGAGI. This CDR3 reads CASSPGGDTQYF. The CDR3 region has the DNA TGTGCCAGCAGTCCCGGCGGAGATACGCAGTATTTT.